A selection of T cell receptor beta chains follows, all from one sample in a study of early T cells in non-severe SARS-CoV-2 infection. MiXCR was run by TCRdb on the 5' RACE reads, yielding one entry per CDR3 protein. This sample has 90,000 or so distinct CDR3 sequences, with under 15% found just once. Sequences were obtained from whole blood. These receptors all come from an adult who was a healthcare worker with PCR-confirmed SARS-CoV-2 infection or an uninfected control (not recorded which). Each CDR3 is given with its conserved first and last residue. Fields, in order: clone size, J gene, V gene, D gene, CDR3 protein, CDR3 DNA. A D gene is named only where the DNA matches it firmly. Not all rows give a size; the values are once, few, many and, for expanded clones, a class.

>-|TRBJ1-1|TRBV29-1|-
CSVLTGRDTEAFF
TGCAGCGTCTTAACAGGGCGAGACACTGAAGCTTTCTTT
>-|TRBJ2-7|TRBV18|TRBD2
CASSPLAGVGNEQYF
TGTGCCAGCTCACCACTGGCGGGAGTGGGTAACGAGCAGTACTTC
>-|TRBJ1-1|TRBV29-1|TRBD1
CSTRIRGATEAFF
TGCAGCACCAGAATCAGGGGGGCAACTGAAGCTTTCTTT
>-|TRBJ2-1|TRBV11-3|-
CASSLAASYNEQFF
TGTGCCAGCAGCTTAGCGGCGTCCTACAATGAGCAGTTCTTC
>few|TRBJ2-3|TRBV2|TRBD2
CASSDPAGHTQYF
TGTGCCAGCAGTGACCCAGCGGGGCATACGCAGTATTTT
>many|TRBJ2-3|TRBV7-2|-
CASSPGLQGTQYF
TGTGCCAGCAGCCCTGGACTCCAGGGTACGCAGTATTTT
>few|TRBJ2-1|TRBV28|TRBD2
CASSPPGLAAYNEQFF
TGTGCCAGCAGTCCCCCGGGTCTAGCGGCCTACAATGAGCAGTTCTTC
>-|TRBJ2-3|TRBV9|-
CASSPRGGTDTQYF
TGTGCCAGCAGCCCTAGGGGCGGGACAGATACGCAGTATTTT
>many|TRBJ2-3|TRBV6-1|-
CAGRMGAGTDTQYF
TGTGCCGGCCGCATGGGGGCAGGCACAGATACGCAGTATTTT
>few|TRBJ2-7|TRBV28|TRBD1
CASSETGTGTYEQYF
TGTGCCAGCAGTGAAACCGGGACAGGCACCTACGAGCAGTACTTC
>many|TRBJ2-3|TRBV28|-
CASSQTFITDTQYF
TGTGCCAGCAGTCAAACTTTTATCACAGATACGCAGTATTTT
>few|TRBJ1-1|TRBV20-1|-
CSARSPPGGGNTEAFF
TGCAGTGCTAGGAGCCCCCCGGGAGGAGGGAACACTGAAGCTTTCTTT
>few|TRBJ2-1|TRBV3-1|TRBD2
CASSHPGLAGDQEQFF
TGTGCCAGCAGCCATCCGGGACTAGCGGGAGATCAGGAGCAGTTCTTC
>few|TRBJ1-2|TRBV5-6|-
CASSLARQTYGYTF
TGTGCCAGCAGCTTGGCCCGGCAGACCTATGGCTACACCTTC
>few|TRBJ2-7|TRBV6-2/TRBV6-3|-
CASSYRHSAPTYEQYF
TGTGCCAGCAGTTACCGACATAGCGCTCCGACCTACGAGCAGTACTTC
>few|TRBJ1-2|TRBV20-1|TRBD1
CSARSHGQGLYPRNYGYTF
TGCAGTGCTAGATCCCACGGACAGGGGCTCTACCCCCGTAACTATGGCTACACCTTC
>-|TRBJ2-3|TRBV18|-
CASSPIGSGASANTQYF
TGTGCCAGCTCACCAATCGGATCGGGAGCCTCAGCCAATACGCAGTATTTT
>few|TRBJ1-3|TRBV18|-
CASSPPSDQRNTIYF
TGTGCCAGCTCACCACCGTCGGACCAGAGAAACACCATATATTTT
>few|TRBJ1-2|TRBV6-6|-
CASSPGEYYGYTF
TGTGCCAGCTCCCCAGGGGAGTACTATGGCTACACCTTC
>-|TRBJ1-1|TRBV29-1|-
CSVEHTEAFF
TGCAGCGTTGAACACACTGAAGCTTTCTTT
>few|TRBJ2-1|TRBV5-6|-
CASSLPGAYNEQFF
TGTGCCAGCAGCTTGCCAGGAGCCTACAATGAGCAGTTCTTC
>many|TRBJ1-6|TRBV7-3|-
CASSKDGHNSPLHF
TGTGCCAGCAGCAAAGACGGTCATAATTCACCCCTCCACTTT
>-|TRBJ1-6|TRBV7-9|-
CASQGSSYNSPLHF
TGTGCCAGCCAGGGCAGCTCCTATAATTCACCCCTCCACTTT
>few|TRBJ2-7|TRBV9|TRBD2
CASSVETGTSWDEQYF
TGTGCCAGCAGCGTAGAAACCGGGACTAGTTGGGACGAGCAGTACTTC
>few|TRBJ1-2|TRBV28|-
CAYRQSGYGYTF
TGTGCCTATAGACAGAGCGGGTATGGCTACACCTTC
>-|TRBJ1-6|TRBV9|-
CASSPRQSNSPLHF
TGTGCCAGCAGCCCCCGACAGAGTAATTCACCCCTCCACTTT
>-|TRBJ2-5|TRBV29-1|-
CSVGSPTQYF
TGCAGCGTTGGTTCACCGACCCAGTACTTC
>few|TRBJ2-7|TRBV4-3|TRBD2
CASSQDRAGVYEQYF
TGCGCCAGCAGCCAAGATAGGGCGGGAGTCTACGAGCAGTACTTC
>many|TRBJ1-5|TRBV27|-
CASSRLGQLNQPQHF
TGTGCCAGCAGTCGCCTAGGACAGCTAAATCAGCCCCAGCATTTT
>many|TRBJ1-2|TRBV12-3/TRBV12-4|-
CASSSDYGYTF
TGTGCCAGCAGTTCGGATTATGGCTACACCTTC
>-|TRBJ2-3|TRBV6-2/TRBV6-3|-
CASSSGYSTDTQYF
TGTGCCAGCAGTTCCGGCTATAGCACAGATACGCAGTATTTT
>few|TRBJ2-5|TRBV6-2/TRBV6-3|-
CASTYAQFIPAWETQYF
TGTGCCAGCACATATGCCCAATTCATCCCGGCGTGGGAGACCCAGTACTTC
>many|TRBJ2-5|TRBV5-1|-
CASRGRPQGLETQYF
TGCGCCAGCAGAGGTCGTCCCCAGGGGTTAGAGACCCAGTACTTC
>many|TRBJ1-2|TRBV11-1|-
CASSFGRWRGYTF
TGTGCCAGCAGCTTTGGGAGGTGGCGTGGCTACACCTTC
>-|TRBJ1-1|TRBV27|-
CASSLGGPGTEAFF
TGTGCCAGCAGTTTAGGGGGGCCAGGCACTGAAGCTTTCTTT
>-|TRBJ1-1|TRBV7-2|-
CASSPSGWTEAFF
TGTGCCAGCAGCCCGAGCGGTTGGACTGAAGCTTTCTTT
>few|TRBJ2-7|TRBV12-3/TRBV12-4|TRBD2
CASSFGTSIHEQYF
TGTGCCAGCAGTTTTGGGACTAGCATCCACGAGCAGTACTTC
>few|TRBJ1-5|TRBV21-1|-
CASSKAPGTGGPGRPQHF
TGTGCCAGCAGCAAAGCCCCCGGGACAGGGGGCCCCGGGCGGCCCCAGCATTTT
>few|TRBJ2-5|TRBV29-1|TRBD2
CSVLASGSAQYF
TGCAGCGTTCTGGCTAGCGGGAGTGCCCAGTACTTC
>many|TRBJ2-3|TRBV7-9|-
CASSFTGSDTQYF
TGTGCCAGCAGCTTTACAGGGTCAGATACGCAGTATTTT
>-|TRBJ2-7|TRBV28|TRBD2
CASSLREGRNEQYF
TGTGCCAGCAGTTTACGGGAGGGTAGGAACGAGCAGTACTTC
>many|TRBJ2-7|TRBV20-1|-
CSARRDGGSEQYF
TGCAGTGCTAGACGGGACGGCGGGTCCGAGCAGTACTTC
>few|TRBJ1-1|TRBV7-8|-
CASSFSSNTEAFF
TGTGCCAGCAGCTTTTCTTCCAACACTGAAGCTTTCTTT
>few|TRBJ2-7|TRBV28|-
CASRAGRSSYEQYF
TGTGCCAGCAGGGCAGGTCGCAGCTCCTACGAGCAGTACTTC
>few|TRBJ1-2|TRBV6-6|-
CASTSGSGYGYTF
TGTGCCAGCACCTCCGGAAGTGGCTATGGCTACACCTTC
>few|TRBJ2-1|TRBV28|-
CASKAAGPHEQFF
TGTGCCAGCAAGGCGGCAGGGCCCCATGAGCAGTTCTTC
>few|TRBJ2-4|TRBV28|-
CASSLPRGRGNIQYF
TGTGCCAGCAGCCTCCCGCGGGGGCGCGGGAACATTCAGTACTTC
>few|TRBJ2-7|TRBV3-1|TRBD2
CASSPSLAGGYEQYF
TGTGCCAGCAGTCCTTCTTTAGCGGGAGGGTACGAGCAGTACTTC
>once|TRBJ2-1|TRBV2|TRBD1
CATPGNRDRGYNEQFF
TGTGCCACCCCGGGAAACAGGGACAGGGGATACAATGAGCAGTTCTTC
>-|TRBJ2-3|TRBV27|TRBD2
CASRGGTSSTDTQYF
TGTGCCAGCAGAGGGGGGACTAGCAGCACAGATACGCAGTATTTT
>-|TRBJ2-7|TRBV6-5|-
CASKSGRPTYEQYF
TGTGCCAGCAAGTCAGGGAGACCAACCTACGAGCAGTACTTC
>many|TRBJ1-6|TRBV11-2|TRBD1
CASSWTGRNSPLHF
TGTGCCAGCAGCTGGACAGGGCGCAATTCACCCCTCCACTTT
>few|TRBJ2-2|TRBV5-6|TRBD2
CASSFWREMGGELFF
TGTGCCAGCAGCTTCTGGCGGGAGATGGGCGGGGAGCTGTTTTTT
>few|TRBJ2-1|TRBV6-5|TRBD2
CASSYSITPGGGNEQFF
TGTGCCAGCAGTTACTCGATTACGCCGGGAGGTGGAAATGAGCAGTTCTTC
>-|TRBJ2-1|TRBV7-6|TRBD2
CASSLESGTSYNEQFF
TGTGCCAGCAGCTTAGAGAGCGGGACCTCCTACAATGAGCAGTTCTTC